This TCR beta chain was sequenced during a study of Ad26.COV2.S vaccination and SARS-CoV-2 variants. The CDR3 has 14 residues. Per germline, CDR1 SGDLS and CDR2 YYNGEE. Trimming took off 2 bases at V and 1 base at J, with 9 bases between the two ends. Assay: immunoSEQ multiplex PCR; the TCRdb copy retains only in-frame clones and omits some. The data show about 350,000 clones, around nine tenths seen once. Treatment indicated: about 20 received Ad26.COV2.S at low or high dose, single or two shots; roughly 5 received placebo; per-sample allocation not given. Specimens were obtained on day 63 following the first vaccine or placebo injection.

Sequencing was performed on peripheral blood, taken in a trial of Ad26.COV2.S vaccine versus placebo. The V call is TRBV9, the J call TRBJ1-1; a possible D gene is TRBD1 (5 bases). The clonotype was recovered from a person aged 18 to 65 who received the Ad26.COV2.S COVID-19 vaccine or a placebo. In nucleotides, the CDR3 is TGTGCCAGCAGCGTGACAGTAGAGAACACTGAAGCTTTCTTT. As protein: CASSVTVENTEAFF.